This T cell receptor beta chain was profiled in a study of T cells in Graves' hyperthyroidism and ophthalmopathy. Study details: Peripheral blood was secured at the point of initial diagnosis, before any treatment. Whole-study findings and limits: Most thyroid clonotypes with frequency above 0.001 were detected in blood.

The CDR3 is 16 amino acids. The germline gives CDR1 SGHNT, CDR2 YYREEE (reference sequence). V shed 4 bases, J shed 3 bases, and the junction held 6 bases outside the gene matches. Amplification of TCR beta CDR3 regions was performed using RNA transcripts as template. In the first-round RT-PCR of the TCR CDR3, the HTBI primer set was used. TCRdb re-called the multiplex PCR reads through MiXCR, storing one row per CDR3 protein. The sample has approximately 600,000 distinct CDR3 sequences, about 15% seen once. Comments on this clonotype: The antigen is unknown.

Input material: blood. The chain links TRBV5-4 to TRBJ1-4; TRBD1 matches at 10 bases. The receptor comes from a woman aged 25 to 39 with Graves' hyperthyroidism that later progressed to Graves' ophthalmopathy. The CDR3 sequence: CASSQRTGGPNEKLFF. The CDR3 DNA is TGTGCCAGCAGCCAACGGACAGGGGGACCTAATGAAAAACTGTTTTTT.